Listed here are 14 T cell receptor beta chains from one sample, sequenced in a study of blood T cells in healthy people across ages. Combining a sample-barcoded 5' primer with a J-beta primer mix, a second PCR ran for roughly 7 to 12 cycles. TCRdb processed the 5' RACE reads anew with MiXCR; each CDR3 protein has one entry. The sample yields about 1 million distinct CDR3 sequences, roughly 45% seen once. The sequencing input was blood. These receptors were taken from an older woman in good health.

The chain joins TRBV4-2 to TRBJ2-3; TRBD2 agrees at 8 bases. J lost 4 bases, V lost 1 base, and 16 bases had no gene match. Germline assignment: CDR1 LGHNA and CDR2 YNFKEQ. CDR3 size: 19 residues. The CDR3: CASSQVTSGPSRSADTQYF. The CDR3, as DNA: TGTGCCAGCAGCCAAGTTACTAGCGGCCCTAGTAGAAGTGCAGATACGCAGTATTTT.

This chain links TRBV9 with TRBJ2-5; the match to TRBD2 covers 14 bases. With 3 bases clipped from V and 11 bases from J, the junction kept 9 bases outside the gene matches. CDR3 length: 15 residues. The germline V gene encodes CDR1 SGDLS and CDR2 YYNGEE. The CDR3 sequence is CASSAGTSGSREQYF. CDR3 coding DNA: TGTGCCAGCAGCGCGGGGACTAGCGGGAGTCGGGAGCAGTACTTC.

The CDR3 sequence is CASSLETGINEQFF. CDR3 DNA: TGTGCCAGCAGCTTAGAGACAGGGATCAATGAGCAGTTCTTC. J is TRBJ2-1 and V is TRBV7-2, with 7 bases matching TRBD1. CDR1 and CDR2 (germline): SGHTA, FQGNSA. J gave up 6 bases and V 1 base, and 3 bases lay outside the gene matches. This CDR3 spans 14 amino acids.

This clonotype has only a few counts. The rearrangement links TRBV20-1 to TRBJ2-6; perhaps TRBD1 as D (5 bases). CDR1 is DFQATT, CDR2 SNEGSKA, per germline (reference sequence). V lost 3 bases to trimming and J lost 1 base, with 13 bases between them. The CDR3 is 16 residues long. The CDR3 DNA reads TGCAGTGCTAGGGGCAGGGTGTCTTCTGGGGCCAACGTCCTGACTTTC. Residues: CSARGRVSSGANVLTF.

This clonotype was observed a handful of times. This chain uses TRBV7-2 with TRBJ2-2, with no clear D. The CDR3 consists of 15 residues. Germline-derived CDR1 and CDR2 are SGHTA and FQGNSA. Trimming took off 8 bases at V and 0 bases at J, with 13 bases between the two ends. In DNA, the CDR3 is TGTGCCAGCCGAATAGGGCCAACGAACACCGGGGAGCTGTTTTTT. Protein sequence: CASRIGPTNTGELFF.

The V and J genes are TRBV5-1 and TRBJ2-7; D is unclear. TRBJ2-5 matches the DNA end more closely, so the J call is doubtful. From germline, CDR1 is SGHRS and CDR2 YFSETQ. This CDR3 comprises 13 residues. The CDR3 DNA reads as TGCGCCAGCCAGGCGGCTCCCGGGGAGACCCAGTACTTC. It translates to CASQAAPGETQYF.

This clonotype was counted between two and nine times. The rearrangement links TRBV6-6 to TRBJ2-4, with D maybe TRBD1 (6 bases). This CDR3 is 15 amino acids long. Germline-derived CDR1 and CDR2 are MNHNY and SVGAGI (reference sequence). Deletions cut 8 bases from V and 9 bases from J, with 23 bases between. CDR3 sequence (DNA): TGTGCCAGCGCTTCGGACAGCTCGACCGTTGGCATTCAGTACTTC. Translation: CASASDSSTVGIQYF.

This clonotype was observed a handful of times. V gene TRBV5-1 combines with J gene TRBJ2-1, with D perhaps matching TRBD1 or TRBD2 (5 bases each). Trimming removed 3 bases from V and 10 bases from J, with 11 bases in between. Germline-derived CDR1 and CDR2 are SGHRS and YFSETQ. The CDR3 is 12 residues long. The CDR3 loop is CASSWGTGEQFF. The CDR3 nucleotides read TGCGCCAGCAGCTGGGGGACCGGCGAGCAGTTCTTC.

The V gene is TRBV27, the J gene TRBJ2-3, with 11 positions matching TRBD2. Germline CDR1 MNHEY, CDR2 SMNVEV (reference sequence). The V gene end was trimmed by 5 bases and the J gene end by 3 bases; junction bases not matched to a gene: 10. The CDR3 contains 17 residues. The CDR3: CASSLHLTSGVTDTQYF. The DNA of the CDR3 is TGTGCCAGCAGTCTCCACCTGACTAGCGGGGTAACAGATACGCAGTATTTT.

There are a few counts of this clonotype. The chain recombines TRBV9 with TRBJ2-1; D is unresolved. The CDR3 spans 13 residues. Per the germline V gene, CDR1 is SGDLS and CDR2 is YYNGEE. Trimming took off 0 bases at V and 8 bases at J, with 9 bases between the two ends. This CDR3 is CASSVGTRYEQFF. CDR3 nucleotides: TGTGCCAGCAGCGTAGGGACCAGGTATGAGCAGTTCTTC.

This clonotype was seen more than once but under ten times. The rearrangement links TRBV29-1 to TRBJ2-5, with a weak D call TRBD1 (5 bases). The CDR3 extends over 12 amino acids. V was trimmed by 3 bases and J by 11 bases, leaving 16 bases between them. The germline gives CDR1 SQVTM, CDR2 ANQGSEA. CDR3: CSVDWQGIGQYF. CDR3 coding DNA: TGCAGCGTTGATTGGCAGGGAATAGGGCAGTACTTC.

The chain's CDR3 is CASSPSVDRVLRNEQFF. The CDR3 nucleotides are TGTGCCAGCTCACCGTCCGTGGACAGGGTTCTTCGGAATGAGCAGTTCTTC. V gene TRBV18 combines with J gene TRBJ2-1; 8 nucleotides match TRBD1. This CDR3 contains 17 residues. Germline V gene data show CDR1 as KGHSH and CDR2 as LQKENI. V gave up 3 bases and J gave up 7 bases; unmatched junction bases: 14.

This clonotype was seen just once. The CDR3 nucleotides are TGTGCCAGCAGCTTTTCAAGCTTTAGTGCCACTGAGCAGTTCTTC. It encodes CASSFSSFSATEQFF. This chain links TRBV7-9 with TRBJ2-1; D gene uncertain. With 3 bases removed from V and 9 bases from J, the gap between germline ends came to 18 bases. The CDR3 covers 15 residues. Germline V gives CDR1 SEHNR, CDR2 FQNEAQ (reference sequence).

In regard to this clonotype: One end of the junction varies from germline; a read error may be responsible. This CDR3 reads CAGSYGAHQPQHF. DNA of the CDR3: TGTGCCGGCAGTTATGGGGCGCATCAGCCCCAGCATTTT. This chain joins TRBV27 and TRBJ1-5, with D tentatively TRBD1 (5 bases). This CDR3 contains 13 residues. Germline lookup yields CDR1 MNHEY and CDR2 SMNVEV (reference sequence).